This T cell receptor beta chain was recorded in a study of naive and memory T cell subsets. About this clonotype: Antigen: not known.

From germline, CDR1 is MNHEY and CDR2 SVGAGI. V was trimmed by 0 bases and J by 8 bases, leaving 8 bases between them. The CDR3 length is 13 residues. Two oligonucleotides, mixed equimolar, formed the beta constant-region primer covering TRBC1 and TRBC2. Nested alpha and beta constant-region primers with the SP2 primer drove four PCR rounds on ligated cDNA. TCRdb analysed the UMI-ligation and nested PCR reads with MiXCR anew, one entry per CDR3 protein. This table has roughly 140,000 distinct CDR3 sequences, 15% to 25% appearing once. Study observations and caveats: Especially in CD8 cells, naive repertoires contained a few larger clonotypes, possibly CD45RA-re-expressing memory cells.

The source material was naive CD8+ T cells from blood. The sequence derives from a human donor in good health. The chain joins TRBV6-5 to TRBJ2-1; no definite D call. The DNA of the CDR3 is TGTGCCAGCAGTTACTCCATTCACGATGAGCAGTTCTTC. This codes for CASSYSIHDEQFF.